The 12 T cell receptor beta chains below were found in one sample sequenced in a study of OX40 agonist ivuxolimab in advanced cancers. Measured with immunoSEQ multiplex PCR; TCRdb has only the in-frame clones, and not every one. This repertoire shows tens of thousands of clones, 87% found once; its top ten account for under 0.35%. Source: CD4+ or CD8+ T cells sorted from blood, taken in a trial of the OX40 agonist ivuxolimab. Every receptor here comes from an adult with an advanced solid tumor such as melanoma, head and neck, liver or kidney cancer.

The rearrangement links TRBV4-1 to TRBJ2-3; tentative D call: TRBD2 (6 bases). The germline gives CDR1 MGHRA, CDR2 YSYEKL. Trimming took 7 bases from V and 6 from J, leaving 20 bases between them. The CDR3 consists of 15 residues. CDR3: CASNLTPGTSDTQYF. CDR3 DNA sequence: TGCGCCAGCAACCTCACCCCTGGGACTTCCGATACGCAGTATTTT.

The gene calls are TRBV5-1 and TRBJ2-2, with D perhaps TRBD1 or TRBD2 (6 bases each). Deletions cut 4 bases from V and 3 bases from J, with 10 bases between. The CDR3 length is 14 residues. From germline, CDR1 is SGHRS and CDR2 YFSETQ. CDR3 sequence reads: CASSAGQHTGELFF. The CDR3, as DNA: TGCGCCAGCAGCGCGGGACAACACACCGGGGAGCTGTTTTTT.

This sequence joins TRBV10-3 and TRBJ2-7; 7 bases match TRBD1. Trimming removed 6 bases from V and 4 bases from J; junction bases left unmatched: 9. Germline V gene data show CDR1 as ENHRY and CDR2 as SYGVKD. This CDR3 is built from 14 residues. Here the CDR3 reads CAISPGQYKYEQYF. The CDR3 nucleotides read TGTGCCATCAGCCCGGGACAGTATAAATACGAGCAGTACTTC.

The V call is TRBV11-3, the J call TRBJ2-2; D may match TRBD1 or TRBD2 (5 bases each). Germline V gene sequence: CDR1 SGHNT, CDR2 YENEEA. The CDR3 extends over 14 amino acids. V gave up 5 bases and J gave up 1 base, with 8 bases separating them. The CDR3 is CASSPGRNTGELFF. CDR3 coding DNA: TGTGCCAGCAGCCCGGGACGGAACACCGGGGAGCTGTTTTTT.

The chain is built from TRBV5-8 and TRBJ1-4; 12 bases fit TRBD1. Losses at the gene ends were 4 bases for V and 7 bases for J; bases not matched to a gene: 5. The CDR3 is 15 residues long. Germline V lookup: CDR1 SGHTS, CDR2 YDEGEE. The CDR3 reads CASSPGTGGFEKLFF. CDR3 coding DNA: TGTGCCAGCAGCCCCGGGACAGGGGGCTTTGAAAAACTGTTTTTT.

This clone was picked up one time. V usage is TRBV30 and J usage is TRBJ1-4; 10 positions agree with TRBD1. The CDR3 length is 16 residues. Trimming at V came to 5 bases and at J to 6 bases, leaving 12 bases not matched to a gene. CDR1 GTSNPN and CDR2 SVGIG come from the germline V gene (reference sequence). The CDR3 nucleotides read TGTGCCTGGGCCGGGACAGGGGCCGCCAGGGATGAAAAACTGTTTTTT. It translates to CAWAGTGAARDEKLFF.

V is TRBV7-2 and J is TRBJ1-2, with TRBD1 matching over 10 bases. V dropped 5 bases and J dropped 0; count of bases not matched to a gene: 15. CDR1 is SGHTA, CDR2 FQGNSA, per germline. CDR3 length equals 19 residues. CDR3 DNA sequence: TGTGCCAGCAGCCCAAATCGTAGGGACAGGGGTGGTCCTAACTATGGCTACACCTTC. Protein sequence: CASSPNRRDRGGPNYGYTF.

This chain joins TRBV11-2 and TRBJ1-2, with D maybe TRBD1 (6 bases). The V end was cut by 6 bases, the J end by 8 bases, with 16 bases between. CDR1 and CDR2 (germline): SGHAT, FQNNGV. The CDR3 sequence is 13 residues long. CDR3 nucleotide sequence: TGTGCCAGCAGATTCACGGGGGCTGGCGGCTACACCTTC. This gives the protein CASRFTGAGGYTF.

This chain connects TRBV5-6 to TRBJ2-7, with 7 bases matching TRBD1. Germline lookup yields CDR1 SGHDT and CDR2 YYEEEE. The ends lost 0 bases at V and 6 bases at J; junction bases unmatched: 0. This CDR3 spans 12 amino acids. The CDR3 DNA reads TGTGCCAGCAGCTTGGACAGGGGCGAGCAGTACGTC. Its protein is CASSLDRGEQYV.

Regarding this clone: Different DNA sequences within this sample yield the same CDR3. The chain joins TRBV30 to TRBJ2-7; no definite D call. Germline lookup yields CDR1 GTSNPN and CDR2 SVGIG (reference sequence). V shed 0 bases and J shed 4 bases, with 7 bases lying between them. The CDR3 covers 12 residues. The CDR3 sequence: CAWSVGRYEQYF. CDR3 DNA sequence: TGTGCCTGGAGTGTAGGCCGGTACGAGCAGTACTTC.

The chain carries TRBV2 and TRBJ1-3; no firm D call. The V end was cut by 9 bases, the J end by 2 bases, with 8 bases between. The CDR3 loop spans 12 amino acids. Germline V lookup: CDR1 SNHLY, CDR2 FYNNEI. CDR3 amino acids: CAREGAGNTIYF. CDR3 nucleotide sequence: TGTGCCAGGGAAGGAGCTGGAAACACCATATATTTT.

The chain links TRBV9 to TRBJ2-1; TRBD1 matches at 7 bases. The ends lost 0 bases at V and 6 bases at J; junction bases unmatched: 6. The CDR3 sequence is 15 residues long. Germline CDR1 reads SGDLS; CDR2 reads YYNGEE. CDR3 sequence: CASSVVWTGSNEQFF. CDR3 bases: TGTGCCAGCAGCGTAGTCTGGACAGGATCCAATGAGCAGTTCTTC.